The 19 T cell receptor beta chains in this list originate from one sample, sequenced in a study of cytomegalovirus exposure and HLA in healthy donors. The PCR made use of 60 Vbeta and 13 Jbeta primers. Produced via immunoSEQ multiplex PCR; TCRdb's table is partial and in-frame only. The table records over 150,000 clones, 82% of them present only once. Sequenced sample: PBMCs. The receptors shown here come from a girl aged 5-17 years in good health and CMV-seropositive.

The CDR3 loop is CASGVGMNTEAFF. CDR3 DNA: TGTGCCTCGGGGGTCGGAATGAACACTGAAGCTTTCTTT. The chain combines TRBV28 with TRBJ1-1; D is perhaps TRBD1 (5 bases). CDR3 length: 13 amino acids. Trimming took off 11 bases at V and 0 bases at J, with 13 bases between the two ends. Germline CDR1 and CDR2: MDHEN and SYDVKM.

The chain combines TRBV28 with TRBJ1-3; possible D gene TRBD1, 5 bases. Germline values: CDR1 MDHEN, CDR2 SYDVKM. V dropped 2 bases and J dropped 3 bases, with 8 bases sitting between them. CDR3 size: 14 residues. The CDR3 DNA reads as TGTGCCAGCAGTTTAGGTCAGGGTGGAAACACCATATATTTT. It codes for CASSLGQGGNTIYF.

The chain couples TRBV15 to TRBJ2-7; D not certain. V dropped 1 base and J dropped 3 bases, with 7 bases sitting between them. The germline V gene encodes CDR1 LNHNV and CDR2 YYDKDF (reference sequence). The CDR3 spans 13 residues. The CDR3 region has the DNA TGTGCCACCAGCAGAGGAGAGAGCTACGAGCAGTACTTC. Amino acid sequence: CATSRGESYEQYF.

V gene TRBV7-8 combines with J gene TRBJ2-1, with 7 bases that match TRBD2. The CDR3 has 16 residues. Germline values: CDR1 SGHVS, CDR2 FQNEAQ. J gave up 7 bases and V 7 bases, and 16 bases lay outside the gene matches. CDR3 protein: CASILLGRGTWNEQFF. In DNA form, the CDR3 reads TGTGCCAGCATCCTACTTGGGCGGGGGACCTGGAATGAGCAGTTCTTC.

The chain is built from TRBV29-1 and TRBJ2-5; tentatively, D is TRBD1 (5 bases). Germline-derived CDR1 and CDR2 are SQVTM and ANQGSEA. There are 13 residues in the CDR3. Trimming stripped 4 bases from V and 3 bases from J, with 12 bases between. The CDR3: CSVAGRAKETQYF. For the CDR3, the DNA is TGCAGCGTTGCAGGCAGGGCGAAAGAGACCCAGTACTTC.

V is TRBV28 and J is TRBJ1-3, with 9 bases lining up with TRBD1. The CDR3 covers 15 residues. Unmatched junction bases numbered 3, after V lost 2 bases and J lost 4 bases. Germline values: CDR1 MDHEN, CDR2 SYDVKM. The chain's CDR3 is CASSLGTGSGNTIYF. CDR3 sequence (DNA): TGTGCCAGCAGTTTAGGGACAGGGTCCGGAAACACCATATATTTT.

The rearrangement links TRBV29-1 to TRBJ1-2, with D possibly TRBD1 on 5 matching bases. V lost 3 bases and J lost 0, with 20 bases in between. This CDR3 comprises 17 residues. Per germline, CDR1 SQVTM and CDR2 ANQGSEA. This CDR3 is CSVDISRRDGSNYGYTF. CDR3 sequence (DNA): TGCAGCGTTGATATATCGAGGCGGGACGGGTCTAACTATGGCTACACCTTC.

The gene calls are TRBV30 and TRBJ2-1; the match to TRBD2 covers 7 bases. CDR1 is GTSNPN, CDR2 SVGIG, per germline (reference sequence). The CDR3 totals 14 residues. After removal of 2 bases from V and 8 bases from J, the junction contained 9 bases not matched to a gene. CDR3 bases: TGTGCCTGGAGTTGGTGGCAGGGAGGGGATGAGCAGTTCTTC. Translated: CAWSWWQGGDEQFF.

V and J are TRBV1 and TRBJ1-5; the D call in the table, TRBD1, was not verified against the DNA. TRBV1 is a known pseudogene. CDR3 length: 18 residues. CDR3 nucleotides: TGCACCAGCAGCCATGATGCTAGTCTCCGACAGTGCAATCAGCCCCAGCATTTT. It is translated as CTSSHDASLRQCNQPQHF.

This rearrangement joins TRBV6-5 to TRBJ1-5; no clear D. The CDR3 runs to 12 residues. Germline V gene lookup returns CDR1 MNHEY and CDR2 SVGAGI. V was trimmed by 4 bases and J by 8 bases, leaving 9 bases between them. CDR3 residues: CASSSYREPQHF. The CDR3 nucleotides are TGTGCCAGCAGTTCCTACCGGGAGCCCCAGCATTTT.

This clone occurred once. The V and J genes are TRBV28 and TRBJ2-5; tentatively, D is TRBD1 (6 bases). Germline CDR1 and CDR2: MDHEN and SYDVKM. Trimming shortened V by 5 bases and J by 0 bases, and 13 bases separated the two germline ends. The CDR3 spans 15 residues. CDR3 nucleotides: TGTGCCAGCAGTGTAGTTGACAGGTACCAAGAGACCCAGTACTTC. Protein product: CASSVVDRYQETQYF.

This chain connects TRBV11-3 to TRBJ2-5; no definite D call. The V end was cut by 5 bases, the J end by 0 bases, with 10 bases between. Germline loops: CDR1 SGHNT, CDR2 YENEEA. The CDR3 extends over 14 amino acids. CDR3 DNA sequence: TGTGCCAGCAGCCATCGGTTATACCAAGAGACCCAGTACTTC. Translation: CASSHRLYQETQYF.

A single count supports this clone. V gene TRBV5-6 combines with J gene TRBJ2-1; TRBD2 agrees at 13 bases. Per germline, CDR1 SGHDT and CDR2 YYEEEE. Trimming cost V 3 bases and J 7 bases; bases outside gene matches: 10. CDR3 length equals 17 residues. CDR3 in DNA: TGTGCCAGCAGCTGGGGTACTAGCGGGGGGGGGACTAATGAGCAGTTCTTC. The encoded protein is CASSWGTSGGGTNEQFF.

Only one count was recorded for this clone. The chain couples TRBV11-3 to TRBJ2-7, with D tentatively TRBD2 (5 bases). This CDR3 is 13 amino acids long. Per the germline V gene, CDR1 is SGHNT and CDR2 is YENEEA. Between the trimmed V and J ends, which lost 3 bases and 3 bases, there was a span of 9 bases. The CDR3 is CASSLGDGYEQYF. The CDR3 bases are TGTGCCAGCAGCTTGGGAGACGGCTACGAGCAGTACTTC.

The chain carries TRBV28 and TRBJ2-1; no reliable D call. Germline CDR1 MDHEN, CDR2 SYDVKM. This CDR3 spans 11 amino acids. V was pared by 5 bases and J by 5 bases, with 4 bases between. The CDR3 DNA reads TGTGCCAGCAGTCCCGACAATGAGCAGTTCTTC. The encoded protein is CASSPDNEQFF.

CDR3 region: CAISEGRGNYGYTF. CDR3 DNA: TGTGCCATCAGTGAAGGCAGGGGGAACTATGGCTACACCTTC. V and J are TRBV10-3 and TRBJ1-2; the match to TRBD1 covers 7 bases. The CDR3 length is 14 residues. The V segment lost 3 bases and the J segment 2 bases; nucleotides outside the gene matches: 3. Germline V gives CDR1 ENHRY, CDR2 SYGVKD.

The rearrangement uses TRBV5-5 and TRBJ2-1, with TRBD1 matching over 7 bases. The CDR3 is 14 residues long. Germline assignment: CDR1 SGHKS and CDR2 YYEKEE (reference sequence). Unmatched junction bases numbered 0, after V lost 3 bases and J lost 0 bases. CDR3: CASSWDSSYNEQFF. As DNA, the CDR3 is TGTGCCAGCAGCTGGGACAGCTCCTACAATGAGCAGTTCTTC.

The J gene is TRBJ2-1, the V gene TRBV4-1, with a weak D call TRBD2 (6 bases). The CDR3 spans 13 residues. V lost 3 bases, J lost 7 bases, and 10 bases lay in between. Germline values: CDR1 MGHRA, CDR2 YSYEKL. CDR3: CASSQGLGNEQFF. CDR3 sequence (DNA): TGCGCCAGCAGCCAGGGACTGGGGAATGAGCAGTTCTTC.

This clone was observed a single time. The gene calls are TRBV28 and TRBJ2-1, with D perhaps matching TRBD2 (5 bases). Germline loops: CDR1 MDHEN, CDR2 SYDVKM. The V gene lost 7 bases and the J gene lost 6 bases, with 22 bases spanning the gap. The CDR3 length is 16 residues. The CDR3 loop reads CASKGLAGPSGNEQFF. For the CDR3, the DNA is TGTGCCAGCAAGGGTCTAGCCGGACCCAGTGGCAATGAGCAGTTCTTC.